The clone carrying this T cell receptor (beta chain) has at least ten counts. Its antigen is undetermined. This record belongs to a study of identical twins. Study-level points and caveats: Where beta out-of-frame sequences were concerned, excess twin sharing was weaker. Out-of-frame alpha sequences common to twins were enriched for low generation probability. Insertions ran lower in abundant cord blood beta clonotypes, though not in memory repertoires.

This CDR3 comprises 16 residues. Per germline, CDR1 LGHNA and CDR2 YNFKEQ. Deletions cut 3 bases from V and 1 base from J, with 14 bases between. Template switching created a universal primer site, and the cDNA included unique molecular identifiers. TCRdb passed the 5' RACE reads through MiXCR, listing each CDR3 protein once. Of about 240,000 distinct CDR3 sequences listed, roughly a tenth are singletons. The chain couples TRBV4-2 to TRBJ2-3, with D tentatively TRBD1 or TRBD2 (6 bases each). The TCR sequence derives from a man in his forties or fifties in good health. What was sequenced was memory T cells sorted from blood. CDR3 sequence reads: CASSQDGGGGTDTQYF. The CDR3, as DNA: TGTGCCAGCAGCCAGGACGGGGGCGGGGGCACAGATACGCAGTATTTT.